Below are 8 T cell receptor beta chains sequenced from a single sample in a study of early T cells in non-severe SARS-CoV-2 infection. TCRdb fed the 5' RACE reads into MiXCR, producing one record per CDR3 protein. The sample comprises roughly 58,000 distinct CDR3 sequences, 5.5% to 7.5% of which are singletons, and just under 4% rests with the top ten. The sequenced sample was whole blood. These receptor sequences come from an adult who was a healthcare worker with PCR-confirmed SARS-CoV-2 infection or an uninfected control (not recorded which).

This clonotype was detected ten times or more. The chain recombines TRBV6-2 or TRBV6-3 with TRBJ2-1; D unresolved. Trimming left V 4 bases short and J 7 bases short, with 8 bases between. Germline assignment: CDR1 MNHEY and CDR2 SVGEGT. The CDR3 contains 12 residues. The CDR3 spells CASSSTQNEQFF. CDR3 nucleotides: TGTGCCAGCAGTTCCACGCAGAATGAGCAGTTCTTC.

This clonotype was seen a few times. This chain connects TRBV20-1 to TRBJ1-3, with 7 bases matching TRBD1. Losses at the gene ends were 1 base for V and 2 bases for J; bases not matched to a gene: 2. The germline CDR1 and CDR2 sequences are DFQATT and SNEGSKA (reference sequence). This CDR3 spans 14 amino acids. The DNA of the CDR3 is TGCAGTGCTAGAGTTAGGGGGCCTGGAAACACCATATATTTT. It specifies CSARVRGPGNTIYF.

This clonotype was found many times. J is TRBJ2-1 and V is TRBV4-2, with D perhaps assigned TRBD1 or TRBD2 (6 bases each). The germline V gene encodes CDR1 LGHNA and CDR2 YNFKEQ. V dropped 4 bases and J dropped 8 bases, with 21 bases sitting between them. CDR3 length: 16 residues. CDR3 in DNA: TGTGCCAGCAGCCCCAGACAAGAGGGGGGAAGGGATGAGCAGTTCTTC. It yields the protein CASSPRQEGGRDEQFF.

This clonotype has just a few counts. The chain employs TRBV3-1 and TRBJ2-7; the D is unclear. CDR1 is LGHDT and CDR2 is YNNKEL in the germline V gene (reference sequence). This CDR3 contains 14 residues. Trimming left V 3 bases short and J 1 base short, with 10 bases between. CDR3 nucleotide sequence: TGTGCCAGCAGCCAGAGTGCCGGGTCCTACGAGCAGTACTTC. It codes for CASSQSAGSYEQYF.

This clonotype was seen many times. The V and J genes are TRBV6-6 and TRBJ2-7, with 9 bases aligning to TRBD1. The length of the CDR3 is 14 residues. After removal of 6 bases from V and 6 bases from J, the junction contained 9 bases not matched to a gene. Germline CDR1 reads MNHNY; CDR2 reads SVGAGI (reference sequence). Here the CDR3 DNA reads TGTGCCAGCAGGACCGGGACAGGGTCATCCGAGCAGTACTTC. It translates to CASRTGTGSSEQYF.

This clonotype was recorded a few times. The chain joins TRBV20-1 to TRBJ2-2; weak D call: TRBD2 (6 bases). The germline V and J ends were trimmed by 6 bases and 8 bases, with 7 bases remaining between them. Looked up from germline, CDR1 is DFQATT and CDR2 is SNEGSKA (reference sequence). The CDR3 extends over 10 amino acids. CDR3 amino acids: CSAREGELFF. In DNA form, the CDR3 reads TGCAGTGCCCGGGAGGGGGAGCTGTTTTTT.

The rearrangement links TRBV13 to TRBJ1-1, with D tentatively TRBD1 (5 bases). With 5 bases removed from V and 4 bases from J, the gap between germline ends came to 14 bases. Germline V gene sequence: CDR1 PRHDT, CDR2 FYEKMQ (reference sequence). The CDR3 is made up of 14 amino acids. The chain's CDR3 is CASSPIGRGTEAFF. The CDR3 DNA sequence: TGTGCCAGCAGCCCGATCGGGAGGGGCACTGAAGCTTTCTTT.

This clonotype has a handful of counts. The chain joins TRBV12-3 or TRBV12-4 to TRBJ2-3, with 8 nucleotides matching TRBD1. The CDR3 spans 14 residues. After removal of 9 bases from V and 0 bases from J, the junction contained 5 bases not matched to a gene. CDR3 in DNA: TGTGCCAGTGACAGGGGTACTAGCACAGATACGCAGTATTTT. Protein: CASDRGTSTDTQYF.